This passage covers 3 T cell receptor beta chains from one sample sequenced in a study of blood T cell repertoires in COVID-19. Libraries were prepared by immunoSEQ multiplex PCR; TCRdb keeps only in-frame clonotypes and omits some of them. The sample lists hundreds of thousands of clones; around 90% were seen once. The sequenced material came from peripheral blood. All receptors come from a young woman who had recovered from COVID-19.

The rearrangement links TRBV21-1 to TRBJ2-1; the D call in the table, TRBD2, was not verified against the DNA. TRBV21-1 is a pseudogene segment. The CDR3 totals 11 residues. CDR3 sequence: CASTSYSREFF. CDR3 coding DNA: TGTGCCAGCACTTCCTACTCACGGGAGTTCTTC.

The V call is TRBV19, the J call TRBJ2-3; 11 bases map to TRBD2. This CDR3 region has 16 residues. The ends lost 5 bases at V and 3 bases at J; junction bases unmatched: 7. CDR1 LNHDA and CDR2 SQIVND come from the germline V gene (reference sequence). The CDR3 sequence: CASSQGTSGRTDTQYF. CDR3 DNA sequence: TGTGCCAGTAGTCAGGGGACTAGCGGAAGAACAGATACGCAGTATTTT.

The CDR3 spells CASSPTGRGDNSPLHF. CDR3 coding DNA: TGTGCCAGCAGCCCGACAGGGAGAGGTGATAATTCACCCCTCCACTTT. The rearrangement joins TRBV9 to TRBJ1-6, with TRBD1 identical over 7 bases. V dropped 4 bases and J dropped 5; count of bases not matched to a gene: 9. From germline, CDR1 is SGDLS and CDR2 YYNGEE. The CDR3 is 16 residues long.